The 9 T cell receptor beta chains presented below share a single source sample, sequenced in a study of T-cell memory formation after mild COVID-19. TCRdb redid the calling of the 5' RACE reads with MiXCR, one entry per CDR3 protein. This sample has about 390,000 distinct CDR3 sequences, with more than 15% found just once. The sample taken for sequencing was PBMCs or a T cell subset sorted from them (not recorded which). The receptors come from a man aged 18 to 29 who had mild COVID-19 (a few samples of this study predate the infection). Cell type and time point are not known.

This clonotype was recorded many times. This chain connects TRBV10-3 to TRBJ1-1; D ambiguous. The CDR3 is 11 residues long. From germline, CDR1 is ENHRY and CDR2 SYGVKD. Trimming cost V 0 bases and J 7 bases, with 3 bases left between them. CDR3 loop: CAISESYEAFF. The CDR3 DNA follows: TGTGCCATCAGTGAGTCGTATGAAGCTTTCTTT.

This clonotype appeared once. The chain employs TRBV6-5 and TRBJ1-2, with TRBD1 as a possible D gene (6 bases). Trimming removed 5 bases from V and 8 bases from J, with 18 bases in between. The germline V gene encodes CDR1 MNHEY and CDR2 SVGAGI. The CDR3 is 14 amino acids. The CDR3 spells CASSPRWGAHGYTF. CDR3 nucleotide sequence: TGTGCCAGCAGTCCCCGTTGGGGGGCGCACGGCTACACCTTC.

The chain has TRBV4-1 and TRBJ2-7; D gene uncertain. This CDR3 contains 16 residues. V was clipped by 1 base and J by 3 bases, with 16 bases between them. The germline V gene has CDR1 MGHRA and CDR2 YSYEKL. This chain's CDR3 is CASSQVLGRSYYEQYF. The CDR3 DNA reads TGCGCCAGCAGCCAAGTCCTCGGGCGGAGCTACTACGAGCAGTACTTC.

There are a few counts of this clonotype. In nucleotides, the CDR3 is TGTGCCAGCGGTCGACCTTGGGGAAATGAGCAGTTCTTC. Translation: CASGRPWGNEQFF. This chain joins TRBV6-1 and TRBJ2-1; D is ambiguous. The CDR3 is 13 residues long. Per the germline V gene, CDR1 is MNHNS and CDR2 is SASEGT. V lost 8 bases, J lost 7 bases, and 15 bases lay in between.

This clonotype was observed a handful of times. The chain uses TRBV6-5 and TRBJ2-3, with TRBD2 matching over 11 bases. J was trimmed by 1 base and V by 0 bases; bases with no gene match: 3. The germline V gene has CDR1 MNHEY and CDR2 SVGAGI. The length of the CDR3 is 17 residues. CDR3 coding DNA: TGTGCCAGCAGTTACTCGGGACTAGCGGAACGCACAGATACGCAGTATTTT. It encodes CASSYSGLAERTDTQYF.

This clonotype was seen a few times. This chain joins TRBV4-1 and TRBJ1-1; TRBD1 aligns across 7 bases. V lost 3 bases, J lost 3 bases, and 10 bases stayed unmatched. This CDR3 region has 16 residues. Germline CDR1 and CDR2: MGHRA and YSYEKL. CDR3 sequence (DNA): TGCGCCAGCAGCCATTCGGCATACAGGGGTGACACTGAAGCTTTCTTT. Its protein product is CASSHSAYRGDTEAFF.

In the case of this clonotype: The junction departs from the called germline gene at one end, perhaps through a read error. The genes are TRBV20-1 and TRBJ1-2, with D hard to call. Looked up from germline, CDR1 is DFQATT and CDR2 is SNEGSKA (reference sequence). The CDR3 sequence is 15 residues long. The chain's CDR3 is CSARRFGTLDYGYTF. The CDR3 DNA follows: TGCAGTGCTAGAAGGTTCGGAACTCTCGACTACGGCTACACCTTC.

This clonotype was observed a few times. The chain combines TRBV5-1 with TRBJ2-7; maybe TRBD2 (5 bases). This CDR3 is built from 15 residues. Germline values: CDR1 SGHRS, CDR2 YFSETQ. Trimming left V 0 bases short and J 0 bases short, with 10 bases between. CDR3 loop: CASSLEGRGSYEQYF. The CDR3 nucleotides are TGCGCCAGCAGCTTGGAAGGGAGAGGCTCCTACGAGCAGTACTTC.

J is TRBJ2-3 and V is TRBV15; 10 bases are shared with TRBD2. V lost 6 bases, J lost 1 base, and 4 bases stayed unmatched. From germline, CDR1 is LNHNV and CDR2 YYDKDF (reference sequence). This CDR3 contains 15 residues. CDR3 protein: CATRISGGGTDTQYF. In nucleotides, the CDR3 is TGTGCCACCAGGATAAGCGGGGGGGGCACAGATACGCAGTATTTT.